Each of the 20 T cell receptor beta chains below was sequenced from the same sample in a study of CD8 T cells in ankylosing spondylitis. Study outcomes and limitations: What seemed typical of ankylosing spondylitis blood was a TCR beta motif built from about 8 highly homologous variants.

No antigen has been identified for these receptors. MiXCR, applied by TCRdb to the 5' RACE reads, yields one record per CDR3 protein. The sample shows some 840,000 distinct CDR3 sequences, 12% of them seen only once. The sample consisted of blood, either unsorted or a sorted T cell fraction (not recorded which). The receptors come from a male donor with ankylosing spondylitis.

This clonotype was counted only a few times. The chain employs TRBV6-5 and TRBJ1-2; tentatively, D is TRBD1 (5 bases). Germline V lookup: CDR1 MNHEY, CDR2 SVGAGI. V lost 4 bases to trimming and J lost 6 bases, with 18 bases between them. CDR3 size: 15 residues. The CDR3 bases are TGTGCCAGCAGTTTCAAGCGTGGGGGAGTCCATGGCTACACCTTC. As protein: CASSFKRGGVHGYTF.

This sequence joins TRBV20-1 and TRBJ1-1; no definite D call. The CDR3 sequence is 13 residues long. Germline CDR1 is DFQATT and CDR2 is SNEGSKA (reference sequence). V was shortened by 6 bases and J by 3 bases, with 14 bases between the two germline ends. CDR3 coding DNA: TGCAGTGCAAATACAGCGGTCGACACTGAAGCTTTCTTT. Protein sequence: CSANTAVDTEAFF.

This clonotype was recorded many times. The chain couples TRBV6-4 to TRBJ2-7; D not resolved. The CDR3 runs 11 residues. Germline CDR1 MRHNA, CDR2 SNTAGT. V was cut by 6 bases and J by 1 base, with 4 bases left in between. The DNA for the CDR3 is TGTGCCAGCAGATTTTCCTACGAGCAGTACTTC. Encoded protein: CASRFSYEQYF.

This clonotype was recorded many times. This sequence joins TRBV5-8 and TRBJ2-7; D unresolved. The CDR3 sequence is 9 residues long. Germline V gene sequence: CDR1 SGHTS, CDR2 YDEGEE. In DNA, the CDR3 is TGTGCCAGCAGCTTGGAACGGCTTGTC. It translates to CASSLERLV.

This clonotype was detected ten times or more. The V and J genes are TRBV20-1 and TRBJ1-2, with D perhaps TRBD1 (5 bases). Germline loops: CDR1 DFQATT, CDR2 SNEGSKA (reference sequence). The CDR3 totals 14 residues. The V gene lost 5 bases and the J gene lost 1 base, with 14 bases spanning the gap. The CDR3 bases are TGCAGTGCTGGGGACGGTGGAGATAACTATGGCTACACCTTC. Its protein is CSAGDGGDNYGYTF.

In its sample, this clonotype was seen many times. This chain joins TRBV20-1 and TRBJ2-5; D ambiguous. Between the trimmed V and J ends, which lost 0 bases and 5 bases, there was a span of 4 bases. The germline V gene encodes CDR1 DFQATT and CDR2 SNEGSKA (reference sequence). The CDR3 loop spans 11 amino acids. The CDR3, as DNA: TGCAGTGCTAGAGATTGGGAGACCCAGTACTTC. It is translated as CSARDWETQYF.

This clonotype has more than one count but fewer than ten. V and J are TRBV9 and TRBJ1-1; a weak D match, TRBD1 (5 bases). Germline V gene lookup returns CDR1 SGDLS and CDR2 YYNGEE. Trimming left V 4 bases short and J 0 bases short, with 10 bases between. The CDR3 spans 14 residues. The CDR3 region is CASSRGVMNTEAFF. DNA for the CDR3: TGTGCCAGCAGCCGGGGGGTGATGAACACTGAAGCTTTCTTT.

The V call is TRBV20-1, the J call TRBJ1-1, with no clear D. The CDR3 covers 15 residues. CDR1 and CDR2 (germline): DFQATT, SNEGSKA (reference sequence). With 3 bases removed from V and 2 bases from J, the gap between germline ends came to 16 bases. The CDR3 protein is CSASPRSSRNTEAFF. CDR3 DNA sequence: TGCAGTGCTAGCCCCCGGAGCAGCCGAAACACTGAAGCTTTCTTT.

The V gene is TRBV7-2, the J gene TRBJ2-1, with D tentatively TRBD1 (6 bases). The V end lost 5 bases, the J end lost 3 bases, and 11 bases lay between the germline ends. The CDR3 totals 14 residues. Germline CDR1 and CDR2: SGHTA and FQGNSA. As DNA, the CDR3 is TGTGCCAGCAGCCCGGGACACCACTACAATGAGCAGTTCTTC. Translation: CASSPGHHYNEQFF.

This clonotype came up a few times. The chain has TRBV29-1 and TRBJ1-3; TRBD1 aligns across 9 bases. Germline-derived CDR1 and CDR2 are SQVTM and ANQGSEA. V was clipped by 4 bases and J by 2 bases; unmatched bases: 3. The CDR3 length is 14 residues. DNA for the CDR3: TGCAGCGTTGGACAGGGGGGACCTGGAAACACCATATATTTT. Translated, it gives CSVGQGGPGNTIYF. Drawing the rest from reference TRBV29-1 and TRBJ1-3, the complete variable domain is SAVISQKPSRDICQRGTSLTIQCQVDSQVTMMFWYRQQPGQSLTLIATANQGSEATYESGFVIDKFPISRPNLTFSTLTVSNMSPEDSSIYLCSVGQGGPGNTIYFGEGSWLTVV.

The chain couples TRBV6-2 or TRBV6-3 to TRBJ2-5, with D possibly TRBD2 on 6 matching bases. The V end was cut by 0 bases, the J end by 5 bases, with 13 bases between. The germline CDR1 and CDR2 sequences are MNHEY and SVGEGT. This CDR3 region has 15 residues. The CDR3 reads CASSYSGQGGETQYF. CDR3 sequence (DNA): TGTGCCAGCAGTTACTCTGGGCAGGGAGGCGAGACCCAGTACTTC.

This sequence joins TRBV4-2 and TRBJ2-5; 10 bases are shared with TRBD2. The CDR3 is 18 amino acids. V dropped 5 bases and J dropped 0; count of bases not matched to a gene: 12. Germline CDR1 LGHNA, CDR2 YNFKEQ. CDR3 DNA sequence: TGTGCCAGCAGCAGGCAAGCGGGGGGGCCCCAGTACCAAGAGACCCAGTACTTC. Its translation is CASSRQAGGPQYQETQYF.

The genes are TRBV7-2 and TRBJ2-1; D might be TRBD2 (6 bases). Germline-derived CDR1 and CDR2 are SGHTA and FQGNSA. The V end lost 6 bases, the J end lost 4 bases, and 16 bases lay between the germline ends. The CDR3 length is 15 residues. The CDR3 bases are TGTGCCAGCAGTCCGGAGGGGACGGAATACAATGAGCAGTTCTTC. Translated: CASSPEGTEYNEQFF.

This clonotype has just a few counts. The chain has TRBV11-2 and TRBJ1-6; a possible D gene is TRBD1 (6 bases). CDR1 is SGHAT, CDR2 FQNNGV, per germline. V was shortened by 5 bases and J by 9 bases, with 17 bases between the two germline ends. The CDR3 is 15 residues long. In DNA form, the CDR3 reads TGTGCCAGCAGCCCTGCGACAGGTTTCGGTTCACCCCTCCACTTT. Protein sequence: CASSPATGFGSPLHF.

The sample holds many counts of this clonotype. CDR3 bases: TGCAGTGCTCCGCGGGACAGGGGGCATCAGCCCCAGCATTTT. Translated: CSAPRDRGHQPQHF. The chain links TRBV20-1 to TRBJ1-5; 12 bases are a match to TRBD1. The CDR3 totals 14 residues. V lost 5 bases to trimming and J lost 5 bases; unmatched junction nucleotides: 4. Germline CDR1 and CDR2: DFQATT and SNEGSKA (reference sequence).

The rearrangement joins TRBV5-1 to TRBJ2-1; D possibly uses TRBD1 or TRBD2 (6 bases each). This CDR3 spans 16 amino acids. Germline V gene sequence: CDR1 SGHRS, CDR2 YFSETQ. Trimming removed 3 bases from V and 4 bases from J, with 17 bases in between. The CDR3 sequence: CASSSGVGAGYNEQFF. In DNA form, the CDR3 reads TGCGCCAGCAGCTCAGGGGTAGGCGCGGGGTACAATGAGCAGTTCTTC.

This clonotype has just a few counts. The rearrangement uses TRBV19 and TRBJ2-6, with D possibly being TRBD1 (5 bases). This CDR3 comprises 16 residues. The ends were cut back, 7 bases at V and 0 bases at J, with 13 bases in the middle. Germline V gives CDR1 LNHDA, CDR2 SQIVND (reference sequence). CDR3 in DNA: TGTGCCAGTACCTCCGACAGACTCTCTGGGGCCAACGTCCTGACTTTC. Its translation is CASTSDRLSGANVLTF.

This chain uses TRBV5-1 with TRBJ1-1; tentative D call: TRBD1 (6 bases). This CDR3 is 13 amino acids long. CDR1 is SGHRS, CDR2 YFSETQ, per germline. Trimming left V 4 bases short and J 7 bases short, with 14 bases between. The CDR3 loop reads CASSLGAGDEAFF. CDR3 in DNA: TGCGCCAGCAGCCTGGGGGCCGGGGATGAAGCTTTCTTT.

The chain combines TRBV5-5 with TRBJ2-3, with 11 bases fitting TRBD2. Germline values: CDR1 SGHKS, CDR2 YYEKEE (reference sequence). This CDR3 comprises 17 residues. The trim removed 0 bases at V and 2 bases at J, leaving 5 bases unmatched. DNA of the CDR3: TGTGCCAGCAGCTTGGTGGGACTAGCGGTAGTCACAGATACGCAGTATTTT. Its translation is CASSLVGLAVVTDTQYF.

The chain joins TRBV6-1 to TRBJ1-1; D gene unclear. Trimming removed 8 bases at V and 4 bases at J, with 17 bases between. The germline V gene encodes CDR1 MNHNS and CDR2 SASEGT. CDR3 length: 14 residues. The CDR3, as DNA: TGTGCCAGCCGGACGGTGGATGAATTCACTGAAGCTTTCTTT. This translates into CASRTVDEFTEAFF.